This TCR beta chain was sequenced during a study of blood T cell repertoires in COVID-19. Study as a whole: Donors in the United States, Italy and Spain gave samples during acute or convalescent COVID-19. T cells, B-cell-depleted T cells, or PBMCs supplied cDNA or gDNA.

Germline loops: CDR1 MNHEY, CDR2 SMNVEV (reference sequence). V dropped 0 bases and J dropped 2 bases, with 10 bases sitting between them. This CDR3 comprises 15 residues. Authors' data handling: Nucleated cell number was recorded as an estimate derived from reference gene primer amplification. The repertoire was sequenced with immunoSEQ multiplex PCR; TCRdb's copy has only in-frame clones and lacks some. D and trimming were read from the DNA, whereas the V and J calls and clone size are those reported in that table. The sample lists 60,000 to 100,000 clones, approximately 90% occurring once. This sequence was found in a man aged 45-65 years with active COVID-19. The chain links TRBV27 to TRBJ1-1; D unclear. The sample was peripheral blood. The CDR3 DNA reads TGTGCCAGCAGTTTATCGAGCGGTTTAAACACTGAAGCTTTCTTT. Its translation is CASSLSSGLNTEAFF.